Listed below are T cell receptor beta chains from one sample, sequenced in a study of blood T cell repertoires in COVID-19. Assay used: immunoSEQ multiplex PCR; TCRdb lists only in-frame clones, some missing. The sample contains roughly 220,000 clones, about 88% of which appear only once. Specimen: PBMCs or T cells enriched from blood (not recorded which). Source of these receptors: a young woman who had recovered from COVID-19. The CDR3 runs from the conserved cysteine through the conserved F or W. The D gene is left open where the match is weak. Expanded clones are given a class, and other clones once, few, many or no size at all.

>TRBD2|TRBV5-1|-|TRBJ2-7
TGCGCCAGCAGCTTGGGCCGGGGGGAGGGTACCTCCTACGAGCAGTACTTC
CASSLGRGEGTSYEQYF
>TRBD2|TRBV6-5|-|TRBJ2-7
TGTGCCAGCAGGCGCGGGGGTTACGAGCAGTACTTC
CASRRGGYEQYF
>-|TRBV6-1|-|TRBJ1-6
TGTGCCAGCAGTGACCCTGCAGGGTTCTATAATTCACCCCTCCACTTT
CASSDPAGFYNSPLHF
>TRBD1|TRBV16|-|TRBJ1-6
TGTGCCAGCAGCCAATATCAGGGGGCGACCAATTCACCCCTCCACTTT
CASSQYQGATNSPLHF
>-|TRBV2|-|TRBJ2-7
TGTGCCAGCTCCAGGGCATGGGTCGGTTCCTACGAGCAGTACTTC
CASSRAWVGSYEQYF
>TRBD1|TRBV4-1|-|TRBJ1-2
TGCGCCAGCAGCCAAGATCGGGGACAGGGCTTGGGTATTAGTGGCTACACCTTC
CASSQDRGQGLGISGYTF
>TRBD1|TRBV12-3/TRBV12-4|-|TRBJ1-2
TGTGCCAGCAGCCCGGACAGGTTCTATGGCTACACCTTC
CASSPDRFYGYTF
>-|TRBV7-2|-|TRBJ1-3
TGTGCCAGCAGCTTAGTAACGGAGACTGGAAACACCATATATTTT
CASSLVTETGNTIYF
>-|TRBV10-3|-|TRBJ2-7
TGTGCCATCAGTGAGTCAGTGGAGGGCGTATCGTACGAGCAGTACTTC
CAISESVEGVSYEQYF
>TRBD1|TRBV2|-|TRBJ2-7
TGTGCCAGCAGTCTGGACAGGGTGGCGTCCTACGAGCAGTACTTC
CASSLDRVASYEQYF
>TRBD1|TRBV5-6|-|TRBJ1-6
TGTGCCAGCAGCATCGGACAGGGGAATTCACCCCTCCACTTT
CASSIGQGNSPLHF
>TRBD1|TRBV9|-|TRBJ2-5
TGTGCCAGCAGTGCGTGGGACAGGGTAGAGACCCAGTACTTC
CASSAWDRVETQYF
>-|TRBV4-3|once|TRBJ1-1
TGCGCCAGCAGCCAAGTCAGATTCAGGGCTGAAGCTTTCTTT
CASSQVRFRAEAFF
>TRBD1|TRBV7-2|-|TRBJ2-5
TGTGCCAGCAGCGCCGGACAGGGTTCCGCGGAGACCCAGTACTTC
CASSAGQGSAETQYF
>-|TRBV3-1/TRBV3-2|-|TRBJ2-3
TGTGCCAGCAGCCTTGCAGGGGGCACAGATACGCAGTATTTT
CASSLAGGTDTQYF
>-|TRBV10-3|-|TRBJ2-1
TGTGCCATCAGTGAGCTTACAGGGACATACGGAGAGCAGTTCTTC
CAISELTGTYGEQFF
>TRBD2|TRBV7-3|-|TRBJ2-1
TGTGCCAGCAGCTCCCCGGGACTAGCGGACTCCTACAATGAGCAGTTCTTC
CASSSPGLADSYNEQFF
>-|TRBV5-1|-|TRBJ2-1
TGCGCCAGCAGCTTGGGCGACTATAGCTCCTACAATGAGCAGTTCTTC
CASSLGDYSSYNEQFF
>TRBD1|TRBV5-6|-|TRBJ1-1
TGTGCCAGCAGCTTGGTCAGGACAGGGGGATTCACTGAAGCTTTCTTT
CASSLVRTGGFTEAFF
>TRBD2|TRBV4-1|-|TRBJ2-3
TGCGCCAGCAGCCAAGATTGGCGGGGGGCCCCCACAGATACGCAGTATTTT
CASSQDWRGAPTDTQYF
>TRBD1|TRBV19|-|TRBJ1-5
TGTGCCAGTAGTATGACAGGGGTCCAGCATTTT
CASSMTGVQHF
>-|TRBV5-1|-|TRBJ2-3
TGCGCCAGCAGCTTGGTGACAGGTCTTCGTGGAGATACGCAGTATTTT
CASSLVTGLRGDTQYF
>-|TRBV21-1|-|TRBJ1-1
TGTGCCAGCAGCAAAGAAAGGAAGACGGACATGAACACTGAAGCTTTCTTT
CASSKERKTDMNTEAFF
>-|TRBV6-4|few|TRBJ1-5
TGTGCCAGCCAAGTTCGGCCTACAGGGAGCAATCAGCCCCAGCATTTT
CASQVRPTGSNQPQHF
>TRBD1|TRBV7-3|once|TRBJ2-5
TGTGCCAGCAGCTTAAGAGGGGGCGGAGGAGAGACCCAGTACTTC
CASSLRGGGGETQYF
>TRBD1|TRBV27|-|TRBJ2-7
TGTGCCAGCAGACTTAAAACAAACGACAGGGGTTTGTACGAGCAGTACTTC
CASRLKTNDRGLYEQYF
>TRBD1|TRBV4-3|-|TRBJ2-3
TGCGCCAGCAGCCAAGATTTAAGGGGGCGCAGGACAGATACGCAGTATTTT
CASSQDLRGRRTDTQYF
>-|TRBV11-1|-|TRBJ1-1
TGTGCCAGCAAGCGGGGGAACACTGAAGCTTTCTTT
CASKRGNTEAFF
>-|TRBV29-1|few|TRBJ1-3
TGCAGCGTTGAGGGCCAAAGCTCTGGAAACACCATATATTTT
CSVEGQSSGNTIYF
>-|TRBV15|-|TRBJ2-7
TGTGCCACCAGCAGAGAGGTCAGGGACGAGCAGTACTTC
CATSREVRDEQYF
>TRBD2|TRBV7-2|once|TRBJ2-1
TGTGCCAGCAGCTTACAACCCTCGGCGGGGGTGAAGGATGAGCAGTTCTTC
CASSLQPSAGVKDEQFF
>-|TRBV18|once|TRBJ1-5
TGTGCCAGCTCACCTTATAGCAATCAGCCCCAGCATTTT
CASSPYSNQPQHF
>TRBD1|TRBV27|-|TRBJ2-4
TGTGCCAGCAGTCAACAGGGGGCCAAAAACATTCAGTACTTC
CASSQQGAKNIQYF
>TRBD1|TRBV6-5|-|TRBJ1-3
TGTGCCAGCACCTTAGGGGGCCCTGGAAACACCATATATTTT
CASTLGGPGNTIYF
>TRBD2|TRBV27|-|TRBJ2-5
TGTGCCGTCGGGACTAGCGGATCTAGGACCCAGTACTTC
CAVGTSGSRTQYF
>-|TRBV7-3|-|TRBJ1-2
TGTGCCAGCAGACCCGACAGCGTGAGTGGTGGCTACACCTTC
CASRPDSVSGGYTF
>TRBD2|TRBV3-1/TRBV3-2|few|TRBJ2-1
TGTGCCAGCAGCCAAGAAGCGGGAGAGTACAATGAGCAGTTCTTC
CASSQEAGEYNEQFF
>-|TRBV27|once|TRBJ1-2
TGTGCCAGCAGACCCACAGGGTTATATGGCTACACCTTC
CASRPTGLYGYTF
>-|TRBV9|once|TRBJ1-1
TGTGCCAGCAGCGTACAGGGAGGAAACACTGAAGCTTTCTTT
CASSVQGGNTEAFF
>-|TRBV7-9|-|TRBJ1-2
TGTGCCAGCAGCTTAACGGACAGCGCTAACTATGGCTACACCTTC
CASSLTDSANYGYTF
>TRBD1|TRBV24-1|-|TRBJ2-7
TGTGCCAAAAGCGGACAGGCCTACGAGCAGTACTTC
CAKSGQAYEQYF
>TRBD2|TRBV4-2|-|TRBJ2-3
TGTGCCAGCAGCCCGATTCCGACTAGCGCAGATACGCAGTATTTT
CASSPIPTSADTQYF
>-|TRBV7-7|-|TRBJ2-3
TGTGCCAGCAGCTTAGCTCCGACTAGTGCAGATACGCAGTATTTT
CASSLAPTSADTQYF
>-|TRBV9|-|TRBJ2-7
TGTGCCAGCAGCTACCGGGACAACTCCTACGAGCAGTACTTC
CASSYRDNSYEQYF
>TRBD1|TRBV19|-|TRBJ2-1
TGTGCCAGTAGTATCCGGACAGGGGATCATGAGCAGTTCTTC
CASSIRTGDHEQFF
>TRBD2|TRBV29-1|-|TRBJ2-3
TGCAGCGCAAAACTAGCGGGGGGGCCAGATACGCAGTATTTT
CSAKLAGGPDTQYF
>TRBD2|TRBV5-4|once|TRBJ2-3
TGTGCCAGCAGCCCGGGACTAGCGGGGGGCCCTAACACAGATACGCAGTATTTT
CASSPGLAGGPNTDTQYF
>TRBD2|TRBV20-1|-|TRBJ2-2
TGCAGTGGGGAGGGCACCGGGGAGCTGTTTTTT
CSGEGTGELFF
>-|TRBV5-8|once|TRBJ2-5
TGTGCCAGCAGCTCAAAAATCCAAGAGACCCAGTACTTC
CASSSKIQETQYF
>TRBD2|TRBV9|-|TRBJ2-1
TGTGCCAGCAGCTATTCTAGCGGGGGGCCCAATGAGCAGTTCTTC
CASSYSSGGPNEQFF
>-|TRBV9|-|TRBJ2-3
TGTGCCAGCAGCGACTGGGGGCTTGATACGCAGTATTTT
CASSDWGLDTQYF